These 13 T cell receptor beta chains came from one sample sequenced in a study of regulatory T cells in long-lasting Graves disease. The TCR beta library used iRepertoire HTBI primers with Arm-PCR amplification of CDR3. A single record per CDR3 protein comes from TCRdb applying MiXCR to the multiplex PCR reads. The sample records about 540,000 distinct CDR3 sequences, approximately 12% being singletons. The time point denotes: newly diagnosed GD, antithyroid drugs for less than 3 months. After RNA was extracted from PBMCs, the TCR library was made from it. This same sample was also taken into another study, of T cells in Graves' hyperthyroidism and ophthalmopathy.

Here the sequenced sample was peripheral blood mononuclear cells (PBMCs), taken at new diagnosis, from a patient treated with antithyroid drugs. Source of these receptors: a man under 40 with Graves disease.

This clonotype was detected ten times or more. The rearrangement joins TRBV10-3 to TRBJ1-1, with D possibly matching TRBD1 (6 bases). CDR1 is ENHRY and CDR2 is SYGVKD in the germline V gene. V lost 9 bases, J lost 0 bases, and 17 bases lay in between. CDR3 length: 15 amino acids. CDR3 sequence reads: CAIELTGQLNTEAFF. In nucleotides, the CDR3 is TGTGCCATAGAACTTACGGGACAATTGAACACTGAAGCTTTCTTT.

The V call is TRBV3-1, the J call TRBJ1-6; D possibly corresponds to TRBD1 (6 bases). V shed 1 base and J shed 7 bases, with 14 bases lying between them. This CDR3 has 16 amino acids. Per the germline V gene, CDR1 is LGHDT and CDR2 is YNNKEL (reference sequence). The CDR3 coding sequence is TGTGCCAGCAGCCAAGGGGCGGGGAGGGGGAATTCACCCCTCCACTTT. This translates into CASSQGAGRGNSPLHF. The complete variable domain, with remaining parts taken from reference TRBV3-1 and TRBJ1-6, reads DTAVSQTPKYLVTQMGNDKSIKCEQNLGHDTMYWYKQDSKKFLKIMFSYNNKELIINETVPNRFSPKSPDKAHLNLHINSLELGDSAVYFCASSQGAGRGNSPLHFGNGTRLTVT.

The table lists this clonotype with many counts. This rearrangement joins TRBV2 to TRBJ2-7; D remains unclear. Germline assignment: CDR1 SNHLY and CDR2 FYNNEI. The CDR3 runs to 10 residues. V lost 7 bases to trimming and J lost 1 base, with 2 bases between them. CDR3 DNA sequence: TGTGCCAGCAAATCCTACGAGCAGTACTTC. It is translated as CASKSYEQYF.

In its sample, this clonotype was seen a few times. A much larger clone is a single base away; this may be a read error. The genes are TRBV6-9 and TRBJ1-2; maybe TRBD1 (6 bases). This CDR3 is 17 amino acids long. Looked up from germline, CDR1 is MNHGY and CDR2 is SVAAGI. The CDR3 DNA follows: TGTGCCCGCAGTTACGCGGGCCAGGGGCATCCTAACTATGGCTACACCTTC. Translated: CARSYAGQGHPNYGYTF.

This sequence joins TRBV9 and TRBJ1-1; D might be TRBD1 (5 bases). Germline V lookup: CDR1 SGDLS, CDR2 YYNGEE. CDR3 length equals 15 residues. V shed 0 bases and J shed 2 bases, with 11 bases lying between them. The CDR3 region has the DNA TGTGCCAGCAGCGTAGGGGGTGGGGCCAACACTGAAGCTTTCTTT. This encodes CASSVGGGANTEAFF.

In this sample, this clonotype turned up many times. This chain uses TRBV12-3 or TRBV12-4 with TRBJ1-5, with 8 bases fitting TRBD1. After removal of 7 bases from V and 6 bases from J, the junction contained 11 bases not matched to a gene. The CDR3 covers 15 residues. CDR3 nucleotides: TGTGCCAGCAACTACGGTGGACAGGGCGGTCAGCCCCAGCATTTT. Its protein is CASNYGGQGGQPQHF.

This clonotype came up many times. The rearrangement joins TRBV10-1 to TRBJ2-5; 9 bases are a match to TRBD2. Germline V gene data show CDR1 as WNHNN and CDR2 as SYGVQD (reference sequence). The CDR3 has 15 residues. The junction had 6 bases not matched to a gene; V was cut back by 0 bases and J by 7 bases. The CDR3 protein is CASSESLAGVGTQYF. The CDR3 DNA reads as TGCGCCAGCAGTGAGTCGTTAGCGGGAGTGGGGACCCAGTACTTC.

This clonotype came up many times. CDR3 DNA sequence: TGCGCCAGCAGCTTGGGAGGGAGCGGCCCGGACGAGCAGTACTTC. Its protein product is CASSLGGSGPDEQYF. The genes are TRBV5-1 and TRBJ2-7; possible D gene TRBD2, 5 bases. V was trimmed by 0 bases and J by 5 bases, leaving 15 bases between them. This CDR3 is built from 15 residues. The germline V gene has CDR1 SGHRS and CDR2 YFSETQ. The full variable domain, its missing parts supplied by reference TRBV5-1 and TRBJ2-7, is KAGVTQTPRYLIKTRGQQVTLSCSPISGHRSVSWYQQTPGQGLQFLFEYFSETQRNKGNFPGRFSGRQFSNSRSEMNVSTLELGDSALYLCASSLGGSGPDEQYFGPGTRLTVT.

Only a few counts were recorded for this clonotype. This chain joins TRBV11-3 and TRBJ2-5; 9 bases match TRBD2. The CDR3 is 14 residues long. Per germline, CDR1 SGHNT and CDR2 YENEEA. With V trimmed by 2 bases and J by 3 bases, 1 base remained unmatched. The CDR3 nucleotides are TGTGCCAGCAGCTTAAAGCGGGGGGAAGAGACCCAGTACTTC. Its protein is CASSLKRGEETQYF.

The V gene is TRBV19, the J gene TRBJ2-3; D may be TRBD2 (7 bases). In germline, CDR1 is LNHDA, CDR2 SQIVND (reference sequence). V shed 6 bases and J shed 14 bases, with 21 bases lying between them. This CDR3 has 13 residues. CDR3 region: CASSPTSATRGYF. DNA for the CDR3: TGTGCCAGTAGCCCTACTAGCGCTACCAGGGGGTATTTT. Full variable domain (outside the CDR3, taken from reference TRBV19 and TRBJ2-3): DGGITQSPKYLFRKEGQNVTLSCEQNLNHDAMYWYRQDPGQGLRLIYYSQIVNDFQKGDIAEGYSVSREKKESFPLTVTSAQKNPTAFYLCASSPTSATRGYFGPGTRLTVL.

There are many counts of this clonotype. This chain uses TRBV20-1 with TRBJ2-1, with D uncertain. The CDR3 extends over 12 amino acids. Per the germline V gene, CDR1 is DFQATT and CDR2 is SNEGSKA (reference sequence). The CDR3 bases are TGCAGCAGTAAACCGTACAACAATGAGCAGTTCTTC. This sequence encodes CSSKPYNNEQFF.

This clonotype was picked up many times. The V gene is TRBV28, the J gene TRBJ1-2; D ambiguous. Per the germline V gene, CDR1 is MDHEN and CDR2 is SYDVKM. The CDR3 consists of 11 residues. The ends were cut back, 8 bases at V and 4 bases at J, with 8 bases in the middle. The CDR3 spells CASGDLYGYTF. The CDR3 nucleotides read TGTGCCAGCGGGGATCTCTATGGCTACACCTTC.

This clonotype turned up a few times. The rearrangement joins TRBV7-3 to TRBJ2-2; possibly TRBD1 for D (6 bases). V lost 6 bases, J lost 5 bases, and 13 bases lay in between. The CDR3 sequence is 14 residues long. Germline CDR1 is SGHTA and CDR2 is FQGTGA. CDR3 amino acids: CASSSTGKTGELFF. DNA of the CDR3: TGTGCCAGCAGTTCAACAGGGAAAACCGGGGAGCTGTTTTTT.